The clone carrying this T cell receptor (beta chain) was seen more than once but under ten times. Its target is not known. These data originate in a study of T cell repertoires in cytomegalovirus infection. Study-level information: CMV infection together with matching HLA type was indicated by public TCR beta signatures.

Whole-study results and caveats: Of the TCR beta families, the public ones yielded a cumulative frequency that identified carriers of CMV plus the relevant HLA.

Each CDR3 protein gets one entry after TCRdb re-called the reads with MiXCR. Among 490,000 or so distinct CDR3 sequences listed, roughly 10% were seen once. The CDR3 has 13 amino acids. Germline lookup yields CDR1 MNHNS and CDR2 SASEGT. Germline trimming cut 10 bases from V and 6 bases from J; bases unmatched to any gene: 10. The TCR sequence derives from a human donor in good health (CMV status not recorded). Some clones in this sample may be carry-over from other donors' samples. The chain uses TRBV6-1 and TRBJ1-1, with 8 bases aligning to TRBD1. What was sequenced was PBMCs. CDR3 DNA: TGTGCCACCATACAGGGGGTCAGGGCTGAAGCTTTCTTT. This gives the protein CATIQGVRAEAFF.